Shown below are 22 T cell receptor beta chains from a single sample sequenced in a study of OX40 agonist ivuxolimab in advanced cancers. Only in-frame clones appear in the TCRdb table, and some are missing; sequencing was by immunoSEQ multiplex PCR. The sample contains roughly 61,000 clones, roughly 90% of which appear only once. The sample was CD4+ or CD8+ T cells sorted from blood, taken in a trial of the OX40 agonist ivuxolimab. The receptors were sampled from an adult with an advanced solid tumor such as melanoma, head and neck, liver or kidney cancer.

This chain connects TRBV28 to TRBJ1-5; 9 bases map to TRBD1. This CDR3 is built from 15 residues. J was trimmed by 2 bases and V by 5 bases; bases with no gene match: 4. Germline lookup yields CDR1 MDHEN and CDR2 SYDVKM. The CDR3 coding sequence is TGTGCCAGCAGTCTGGACAGGGGTGGCAATCAGCCCCAGCATTTT. Protein sequence: CASSLDRGGNQPQHF.

The J gene is TRBJ1-5, the V gene TRBV5-6; maybe TRBD1 (5 bases). CDR1 is SGHDT, CDR2 YYEEEE, per germline. V was pared by 2 bases and J by 4 bases, with 10 bases between. The CDR3 consists of 14 residues. CDR3 amino acids: CASSLQAPNQPQHF. For the CDR3, the DNA is TGTGCCAGCAGCTTACAGGCCCCAAATCAGCCCCAGCATTTT.

The CDR3 loop reads CASSFTLALTDTQYF. The CDR3 DNA reads as TGTGCCAGCAGCTTTACCCTAGCTCTCACAGATACGCAGTATTTT. The chain employs TRBV11-1 and TRBJ2-3; D perhaps matches TRBD2 (5 bases). This CDR3 region has 15 residues. Trimming took off 3 bases at V and 2 bases at J, with 12 bases between the two ends. Germline loops: CDR1 SGHAT, CDR2 FQDESV (reference sequence).

V and J are TRBV30 and TRBJ2-3; 10 bases agree with TRBD2. There are 15 residues in the CDR3. V trimming: 0 bases; J trimming: 2 bases; junction bases outside the gene matches: 2. Germline CDR1 reads GTSNPN; CDR2 reads SVGIG (reference sequence). This chain's CDR3 is CAWSVLAGFTDTQYF. The DNA for the CDR3 is TGTGCCTGGAGTGTACTAGCGGGGTTCACAGATACGCAGTATTTT.

The chain has TRBV13 and TRBJ2-4, with D possibly being TRBD1 or TRBD2 (5 bases each). Germline V CDR1 and CDR2: PRHDT, FYEKMQ (reference sequence). Trimming shortened V by 2 bases and J by 8 bases, and 13 bases separated the two germline ends. The CDR3 is made up of 14 amino acids. In nucleotides, the CDR3 is TGTGCCAGCAGCTTATCAGAGGGGAAAGACATTCAGTACTTC. Translation: CASSLSEGKDIQYF.

The J gene is TRBJ2-7, the V gene TRBV2, with 11 positions matching TRBD1. Germline V gene lookup returns CDR1 SNHLY and CDR2 FYNNEI. The CDR3 has 15 amino acids. V lost 3 bases to trimming and J lost 6 bases; unmatched junction nucleotides: 7. This CDR3 is CASSDFSDRGREQYV. The CDR3 DNA reads as TGTGCCAGCAGTGATTTTTCGGACAGGGGGCGCGAGCAGTACGTC.

V is TRBV4-1 and J is TRBJ2-3; 7 positions match TRBD2. Germline lookup yields CDR1 MGHRA and CDR2 YSYEKL. The CDR3 extends over 17 amino acids. V shed 4 bases, J shed 1 base, and the junction held 11 bases outside the gene matches. As DNA, the CDR3 is TGCGCCAGCAGCCTTGTCATTCCAGCGGGGCGCACAGATACGCAGTATTTT. Encoded protein: CASSLVIPAGRTDTQYF.

This clone was found once. The chain is built from TRBV6-5 and TRBJ2-1, with D perhaps TRBD2 (6 bases). The CDR3 is made up of 15 amino acids. Germline V gene sequence: CDR1 MNHEY, CDR2 SVGAGI. V dropped 4 bases and J dropped 7 bases, with 17 bases sitting between them. The CDR3 here is CASSSAGRGANEQFF. CDR3 nucleotide sequence: TGTGCCAGCAGTTCGGCAGGGCGGGGTGCGAATGAGCAGTTCTTC.

The chain carries TRBV30 and TRBJ2-7, with unresolved D. V was shortened by 0 bases and J by 6 bases, with 15 bases between the two germline ends. The CDR3 runs to 14 residues. The germline CDR1 and CDR2 sequences are GTSNPN and SVGIG (reference sequence). The CDR3 bases are TGTGCCTGGAGTGTACGTCTAGAGCTCGGCGAGCAGTACTTC. As protein: CAWSVRLELGEQYF.

This chain's CDR3 is CASRYTGGGGEQFF. The CDR3 DNA follows: TGTGCCAGCAGATACACAGGGGGCGGCGGTGAGCAGTTCTTC. This chain links TRBV6-6 with TRBJ2-1, with 9 bases matching TRBD1. Germline V gene lookup returns CDR1 MNHNY and CDR2 SVGAGI (reference sequence). After removal of 6 bases from V and 9 bases from J, the junction contained 9 bases not matched to a gene. The CDR3 totals 14 residues.

The chain recombines TRBV6-5 with TRBJ2-1; 9 bases map to TRBD2. In germline, CDR1 is MNHEY, CDR2 SVGAGI. The CDR3 extends over 15 amino acids. The V segment lost 6 bases and the J segment 4 bases; nucleotides outside the gene matches: 7. CDR3 in DNA: TGTGCCAGCAGCCAAACCACTAGCGGGTACAATGAGCAGTTCTTC. It codes for CASSQTTSGYNEQFF.

This clone was found once. V gene TRBV7-3 combines with J gene TRBJ2-1; possibly TRBD2 for D (6 bases). Per germline, CDR1 SGHTA and CDR2 FQGTGA. This CDR3 contains 17 residues. The V end lost 5 bases, the J end lost 8 bases, and 25 bases lay between the germline ends. The CDR3 DNA follows: TGTGCCAGCAGCCCCCTAATACTAGCTTTGGATACCGATGAGCAGTTCTTC. Protein: CASSPLILALDTDEQFF.

Concerning this clone: The germline gene is not matched at one end of the junction; a read error may be the cause. The chain has TRBV9 and TRBJ1-5; D gene ambiguous. The CDR3 loop spans 9 amino acids. Germline V gene sequence: CDR1 SGDLS, CDR2 YYNGEE. CDR3: CQNAQPQHF. CDR3 DNA: TGCCAGAATGCACAGCCCCAGCATTTT.

This sequence joins TRBV6-5 and TRBJ1-2, with D possibly being TRBD1 (5 bases). V lost 2 bases to trimming and J lost 7 bases, with 8 bases between them. The germline gives CDR1 MNHEY, CDR2 SVGAGI. This CDR3 is built from 12 residues. The chain's CDR3 is CASSYEGSGYTF. The CDR3 region has the DNA TGTGCCAGCAGTTACGAGGGGTCTGGCTACACCTTC.

The rearrangement joins TRBV6-6 to TRBJ2-1, with no clear D. Between the trimmed V and J ends, which lost 2 bases and 1 base, there was a span of 9 bases. The CDR3 runs 15 residues. Germline CDR1 and CDR2: MNHNY and SVGAGI (reference sequence). The CDR3: CASSYGLASYNEQFF. In DNA, the CDR3 is TGTGCCAGCAGTTACGGGTTGGCTTCCTACAATGAGCAGTTCTTC.

J is TRBJ2-1 and V is TRBV9; the match to TRBD1 covers 10 bases. Germline V lookup: CDR1 SGDLS, CDR2 YYNGEE. The CDR3 is made up of 17 amino acids. J gave up 7 bases and V 4 bases, and 14 bases lay outside the gene matches. CDR3 DNA: TGTGCCAGCAGCCTCCGTGGTTCGGGACAGGGGTGGAATGAGCAGTTCTTC. Protein: CASSLRGSGQGWNEQFF.

This clone occurred once. The chain links TRBV28 to TRBJ2-1; 16 bases are a match to TRBD2. This CDR3 region has 15 residues. V dropped 6 bases and J dropped 8; count of bases not matched to a gene: 4. Looked up from germline, CDR1 is MDHEN and CDR2 is SYDVKM. CDR3 DNA: TGTGCCAGCAGCACGGGACTAGCGGGGGGGCATGAGCAGTTCTTC. As protein: CASSTGLAGGHEQFF.

The chain couples TRBV4-1 to TRBJ1-1; D is ambiguous. V lost 6 bases and J lost 1, with 6 bases in between. The CDR3 is 12 residues long. Germline V lookup: CDR1 MGHRA, CDR2 YSYEKL. CDR3 DNA: TGCGCCAGCAGTCCCGGGAACACTGAAGCTTTCTTT. This translates into CASSPGNTEAFF.

V is TRBV6-1 and J is TRBJ1-5, with unresolved D. V was pared by 2 bases and J by 3 bases, with 5 bases between. The CDR3 is 13 amino acids. CDR1 is MNHNS and CDR2 is SASEGT in the germline V gene. The CDR3 sequence is CASSEWVNQPQHF. The CDR3 DNA is TGTGCCAGCAGTGAATGGGTCAATCAGCCCCAGCATTTT.

The J gene is TRBJ2-1, the V gene TRBV30, with no clear D. This CDR3 comprises 12 residues. Germline values: CDR1 GTSNPN, CDR2 SVGIG (reference sequence). Trimming pared 8 bases from V and 0 bases from J, leaving 8 bases between. CDR3 nucleotide sequence: TGTGCCAGCAGGAGCTCCTACAATGAGCAGTTCTTC. It specifies CASRSSYNEQFF.

The rearrangement uses TRBV5-1 and TRBJ2-6, with 9 bases fitting TRBD1. Germline V CDR1 and CDR2: SGHRS, YFSETQ. CDR3 size: 18 residues. V was clipped by 4 bases and J by 2 bases; unmatched bases: 10. The CDR3 DNA sequence: TGCGCCAGCAGCCCCGGGACAGGGAGCCTCCCTGGGGCCAACGTCCTGACTTTC. Residues: CASSPGTGSLPGANVLTF.

The chain joins TRBV30 to TRBJ2-1, with D hard to call. The length of the CDR3 is 13 residues. CDR1 is GTSNPN and CDR2 is SVGIG in the germline V gene (reference sequence). V was pared by 4 bases and J by 4 bases, with 11 bases between. CDR3 DNA sequence: TGTGCCTGGACCCTGGGTATTTACAATGAGCAGTTCTTC. Translation: CAWTLGIYNEQFF.